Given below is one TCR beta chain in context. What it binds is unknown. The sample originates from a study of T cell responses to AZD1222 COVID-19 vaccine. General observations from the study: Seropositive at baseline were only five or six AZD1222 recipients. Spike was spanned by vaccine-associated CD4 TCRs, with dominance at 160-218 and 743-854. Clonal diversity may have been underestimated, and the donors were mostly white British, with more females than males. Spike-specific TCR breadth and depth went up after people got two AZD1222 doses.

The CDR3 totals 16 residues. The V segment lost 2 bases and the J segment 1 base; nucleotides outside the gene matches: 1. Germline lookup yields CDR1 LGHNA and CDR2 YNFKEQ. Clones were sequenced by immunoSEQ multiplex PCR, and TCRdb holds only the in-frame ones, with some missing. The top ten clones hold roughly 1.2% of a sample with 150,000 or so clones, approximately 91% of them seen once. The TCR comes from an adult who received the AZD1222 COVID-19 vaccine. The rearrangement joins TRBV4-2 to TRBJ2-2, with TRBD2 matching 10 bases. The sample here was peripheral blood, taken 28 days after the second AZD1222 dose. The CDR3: CASSQLAGENTGELFF. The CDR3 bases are TGTGCCAGCAGCCAACTAGCGGGAGAGAACACCGGGGAGCTGTTTTTT.